This T cell receptor beta chain was profiled in a study of cytomegalovirus exposure and HLA in healthy donors. TCRdb's copy holds only in-frame clones and misses some; the assay was immunoSEQ multiplex PCR. The sample contains 160,000 or so clones, around nine tenths of which appear only once. The CDR3 extends over 13 amino acids. The V segment lost 5 bases and the J segment 9 bases; nucleotides outside the gene matches: 9. Germline loops: CDR1 SGHAT, CDR2 FQDESV (reference sequence). This clone was picked up one time. The sample was PBMCs. The sequence was obtained from a man aged 18 to 29 in good health and CMV-seronegative. J is TRBJ1-1 and V is TRBV11-1, with 7 bases that match TRBD1. Here the CDR3 reads CASSGTAATKAFF. CDR3 sequence (DNA): TGTGCCAGCAGCGGGACAGCTGCCACCAAAGCTTTCTTT.